This entry describes one T cell receptor (beta chain). Orbital computed tomography, thyroid ultrasound, serum thyroxine and TRAb, and clinical symptoms together informed the diagnoses. The source of the sample is a study of T cells in Graves' hyperthyroidism and ophthalmopathy. The TCR beta CDR3 regions underwent amplification using RNA transcripts as the source. When the TCR CDR3 underwent first-round RT-PCR, the HTBI primer set was used. TCRdb independently ran MiXCR on the multiplex PCR reads; one entry per CDR3 protein. The data hold some 720,000 distinct CDR3 sequences, with roughly 15% observed a single time. The source is a man younger than 35 with Graves' hyperthyroidism. Specimen: blood.

DNA of the CDR3: TGTGCCAGCAGTGAATATATGGGAAGAGGGAGCCCGCTCTACGAGCAGTACTTC. It encodes CASSEYMGRGSPLYEQYF. The chain carries TRBV25-1 and TRBJ2-7; perhaps TRBD2 as D (5 bases). From germline, CDR1 is MGHDK and CDR2 SYGVNS. CDR3 length equals 18 residues. V lost 0 bases and J 3 bases, leaving 21 bases between the germline ends.